This T cell receptor beta chain was captured in a study of OX40 agonist ivuxolimab in advanced cancers. For the wider study: Ivuxolimab was a fully human IgG2 agonistic monoclonal antibody targeting the costimulatory receptor OX40 (CD134). Intravenous ivuxolimab was administered to patients every 2 weeks at six dose levels: 0.01, 0.1, 0.3, 1.5, 3 and 10 mg/kg. Among the roughly 52 dose-escalation patients, about 19 had hepatocellular carcinoma, approximately 15 melanoma, 9 renal cell carcinoma and 9 head and neck cancer. A male proportion of around 81% and a mean age of 60 years, ranging from about 20 to 85, were recorded for the dose-escalation cohort. Prior anti-PD-1, anti-PD-L1 or anti-CTLA-4 therapy was permitted, and checkpoint inhibitors had been received by 30% to 40% of dose-escalation patients. Partial responses occurred in three dose-escalation patients, of whom one had hepatocellular carcinoma and two had cutaneous melanoma. The point of sequencing TCRbeta in the periphery was to test whether ivuxolimab changed TCR sequence diversity and drove clonal T-cell expansion. The paper reports the monotherapy dose-escalation portion (N ≈ 52 patients) of the phase I ivuxolimab trial.

Study-level results and caveats: In the 0.1-3.0 mg/kg groups, partial responders were among the patients with the lowest normalized peripheral clonal expansion, particularly in CD8+ T cells. The antigen specificity of the clonally expanded peripheral T cells was not determined. At doses of 0.1 to 3.0 mg/kg, clonal expansion of both CD4+ and CD8+ T cells in blood was seen between baseline and week 6. After ivuxolimab, more expanded clones were found on average in CD8+ T cells than in CD4+ T cells. Low levels of normalized T-cell clonal expansion were also shown by some nonresponding patients.

With regard to this clone: Its antigen target is currently unknown. No much larger clone exists at a distance of one base, and base qualities are not known.

For sequencing of the TCRbeta CDR3 region, genomic DNA was extracted from the sorted cells. The immunoSEQ Assay was used to sequence the TCRbeta CDR3 regions. What TCRdb holds here is the immuneACCESS table cut down to in-frame rearrangements. Part of the clones is not present; checked against another copy, under half of the missing clones reflect an unresolved V gene, and the others are unexplained. The sample profile shows about 49,000 clones; 85% of them were found once. Approximately 20% of the sample comes from the top ten. The trial excluded patients who had a history of autoimmune disease or were on systemic immunosuppression. In every dose cohort, peripheral blood was drawn for TCR sequencing at baseline, cycle 4 day 1, and cycle 7 day 1. The samples were taken from a phase I, first-in-human, multicenter, open-label dose-escalation trial of ivuxolimab. The trial enrolled adults with locally advanced or metastatic head and neck squamous cell, hepatocellular, melanoma or renal cell carcinoma. Before TCR sequencing, CD4+ and CD8+ T cells were separately sorted from peripheral blood.

V is reduced by 0 bases and J by 1 base, leaving a spacing of 15 bases between them. Measured from the cysteine to the phenylalanine, the CDR3 is 17 residues long. Left in the record is the CDR3 DNA by itself, 51 bases read in frame from the first base. CDR1 and CDR2 were assigned from the germline V gene as SGDLS and YYNGEE. The V and J segments used are TRBV9 and TRBJ2-3, with the D gene too uncertain to name. This receptor was taken from an adult with an advanced solid tumor such as melanoma, head and neck, liver or kidney cancer. Sequencing was performed on CD4+ or CD8+ T cells sorted from blood, taken in a trial of the OX40 agonist ivuxolimab. The CDR3 sequence is CASSVGSWGRGTDTQYF. Read as DNA, the sequence is TGTGCCAGCAGCGTAGGATCATGGGGAAGAGGCACAGATACGCAGTATTTT.